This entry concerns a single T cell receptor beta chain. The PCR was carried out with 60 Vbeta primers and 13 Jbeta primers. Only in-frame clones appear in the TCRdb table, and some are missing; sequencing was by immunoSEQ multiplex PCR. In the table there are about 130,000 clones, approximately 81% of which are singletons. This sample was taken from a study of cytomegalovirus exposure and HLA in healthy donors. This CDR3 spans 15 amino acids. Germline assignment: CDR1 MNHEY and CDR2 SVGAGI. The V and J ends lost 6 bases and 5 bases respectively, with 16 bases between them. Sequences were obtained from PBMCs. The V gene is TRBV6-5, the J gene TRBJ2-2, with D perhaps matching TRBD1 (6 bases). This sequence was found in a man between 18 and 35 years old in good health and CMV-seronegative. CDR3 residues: CASRRNRAGTGELFF. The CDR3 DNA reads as TGTGCCAGCAGGCGCAACAGGGCGGGTACCGGGGAGCTGTTTTTT.